This T cell receptor beta chain was captured by sequencing in a study of blood T cell repertoires in COVID-19. This CDR3 has 15 amino acids. V was pared by 6 bases and J by 5 bases, with 6 bases of the junction left unmatched. Germline CDR1 reads MNHEY; CDR2 reads SVGAGI. Study processing details: The authors estimated nucleated cell counts from reference gene primer amplification. Measured with immunoSEQ multiplex PCR; TCRdb has only the in-frame clones, and not every one. V and J calls and clone size come straight from that table; D and trimming were deduced from the DNA. The sample includes roughly 41,000 clones, roughly four fifths of them seen just once.

The receptor's source is a woman older than 75 with acute or convalescent COVID-19. The sequenced sample was peripheral blood. This rearrangement joins TRBV6-5 to TRBJ1-6; 8 bases align to TRBD1. The CDR3 is CASSLGTGDNSPLHF. DNA of the CDR3: TGTGCCAGCAGCCTTGGGACAGGAGATAATTCACCCCTCCACTTT.